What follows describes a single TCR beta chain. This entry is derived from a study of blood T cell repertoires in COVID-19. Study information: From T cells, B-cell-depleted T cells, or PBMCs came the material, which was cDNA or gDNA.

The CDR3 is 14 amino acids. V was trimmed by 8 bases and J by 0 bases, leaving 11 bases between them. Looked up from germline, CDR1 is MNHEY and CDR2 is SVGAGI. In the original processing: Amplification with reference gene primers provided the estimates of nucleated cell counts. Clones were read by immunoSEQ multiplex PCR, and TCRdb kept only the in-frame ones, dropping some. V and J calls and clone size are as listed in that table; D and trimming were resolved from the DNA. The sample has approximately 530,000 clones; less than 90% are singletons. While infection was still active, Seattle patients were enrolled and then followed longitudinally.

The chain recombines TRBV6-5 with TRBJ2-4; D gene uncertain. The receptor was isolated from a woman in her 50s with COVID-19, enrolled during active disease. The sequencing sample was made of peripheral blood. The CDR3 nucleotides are TGTGCCAGCTCGGAGTCGGGAGCCAAAAACATTCAGTACTTC. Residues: CASSESGAKNIQYF.